These 9 T cell receptor beta chains originate from one sample sequenced in a study of T cells after yellow fever vaccination. A single record per CDR3 protein comes from TCRdb applying MiXCR to the 5' RACE reads. The sample has tens of thousands of distinct CDR3 sequences, roughly 6.9% seen once. The specimen comprised CD8+ T cells sorted from PBMCs, sampled less than 6 days after the first yellow fever vaccination. All receptors derive from a man between 18 and 35 years old who received the YFV17D yellow fever vaccine.

This clonotype has a handful of counts. The gene calls are TRBV20-1 and TRBJ2-7; possibly TRBD2 for D (5 bases). The CDR3 has 15 residues. V gave up 0 bases and J gave up 0 bases, with 12 bases separating them. Germline V gene lookup returns CDR1 DFQATT and CDR2 SNEGSKA (reference sequence). This CDR3 is CSARDPAVSSYEQYV. Here the CDR3 DNA reads TGCAGTGCTAGAGATCCAGCGGTTAGCTCCTACGAGCAGTACGTC.

The chain's CDR3 is CASSPRGRVQETQYF. CDR3 DNA: TGTGCCAGCAGCCCCCGTGGGAGGGTCCAAGAGACCCAGTACTTC. The gene calls are TRBV9 and TRBJ2-5, with 7 bases matching TRBD2. The CDR3 is 15 amino acids. Looked up from germline, CDR1 is SGDLS and CDR2 is YYNGEE. Unmatched junction bases numbered 7, after V lost 4 bases and J lost 1 base.

This clonotype was counted many times. The V gene is TRBV10-3, the J gene TRBJ2-1, with 7 bases fitting TRBD1. The V gene end was trimmed by 8 bases and the J gene end by 5 bases; junction bases not matched to a gene: 6. The CDR3 runs 13 residues. Germline V gene sequence: CDR1 ENHRY, CDR2 SYGVKD. The CDR3 bases are TGTGCCATCCGACAGGGTGACGACAATGAGCAGTTCTTC. This sequence encodes CAIRQGDDNEQFF.

This clonotype occurred a few times. The gene calls are TRBV5-1 and TRBJ2-5, with D possibly being TRBD1 (6 bases). The V gene lost 1 base and the J gene lost 1 base, with 14 bases spanning the gap. The germline V gene has CDR1 SGHRS and CDR2 YFSETQ. CDR3 length: 16 amino acids. In DNA, the CDR3 is TGCGCCAGCAGCTTGATCGGAAACAGGGCCCAAGAGACCCAGTACTTC. As protein: CASSLIGNRAQETQYF.

This clonotype was seen many times. This chain uses TRBV20-1 with TRBJ1-5; 8 bases align to TRBD1. Trimming took 1 base from V and 2 from J; bases not matched to a gene: 4. Germline lookup yields CDR1 DFQATT and CDR2 SNEGSKA (reference sequence). The CDR3 spans 15 residues. CDR3 protein: CSARVEDRGNQPQHF. The CDR3 coding sequence is TGCAGTGCTAGAGTTGAGGACAGGGGCAATCAGCCCCAGCATTTT.

This clonotype was found many times. The chain combines TRBV27 with TRBJ2-1; TRBD1 matches 9 bases. This CDR3 has 18 amino acids. V trimming: 7 bases; J trimming: 7 bases; junction bases outside the gene matches: 20. CDR1 is MNHEY and CDR2 is SMNVEV in the germline V gene (reference sequence). The CDR3 is CASTSNSWTGAGGNEQFF. The CDR3 region has the DNA TGTGCCAGCACAAGTAATAGTTGGACAGGGGCAGGGGGAAATGAGCAGTTCTTC.

This clonotype came up many times. The J gene is TRBJ1-1, the V gene TRBV7-9; 7 bases are a match to TRBD1. Germline assignment: CDR1 SEHNR and CDR2 FQNEAQ (reference sequence). Losses at the gene ends were 5 bases for V and 6 bases for J; bases not matched to a gene: 9. The CDR3 contains 14 residues. The CDR3 sequence: CASSEVDRAPEAFF. Written as DNA, the CDR3 is TGTGCCAGCAGCGAAGTCGACAGGGCCCCTGAAGCTTTCTTT.

This clonotype occurred a few times. The chain couples TRBV4-1 to TRBJ1-4, with 9 nucleotides matching TRBD1. The length of the CDR3 is 17 residues. CDR1 is MGHRA and CDR2 is YSYEKL in the germline V gene. Unmatched junction bases numbered 12, after V lost 2 bases and J lost 8 bases. CDR3 nucleotides: TGCGCCAGCAGCCAACCCAGCCTGGGACAGGGAGGAGAAAAACTGTTTTTT. It yields the protein CASSQPSLGQGGEKLFF.

The chain is built from TRBV4-3 and TRBJ1-2, with D perhaps TRBD1 (5 bases). This CDR3 comprises 15 residues. CDR1 is LGHNA and CDR2 is YSLEER in the germline V gene. The V and J ends lost 3 bases and 4 bases respectively, with 15 bases between them. In DNA, the CDR3 is TGCGCCAGCAGCCACCTGGGTACGGGACTCTATGGCTACACCTTC. Its translation: CASSHLGTGLYGYTF.